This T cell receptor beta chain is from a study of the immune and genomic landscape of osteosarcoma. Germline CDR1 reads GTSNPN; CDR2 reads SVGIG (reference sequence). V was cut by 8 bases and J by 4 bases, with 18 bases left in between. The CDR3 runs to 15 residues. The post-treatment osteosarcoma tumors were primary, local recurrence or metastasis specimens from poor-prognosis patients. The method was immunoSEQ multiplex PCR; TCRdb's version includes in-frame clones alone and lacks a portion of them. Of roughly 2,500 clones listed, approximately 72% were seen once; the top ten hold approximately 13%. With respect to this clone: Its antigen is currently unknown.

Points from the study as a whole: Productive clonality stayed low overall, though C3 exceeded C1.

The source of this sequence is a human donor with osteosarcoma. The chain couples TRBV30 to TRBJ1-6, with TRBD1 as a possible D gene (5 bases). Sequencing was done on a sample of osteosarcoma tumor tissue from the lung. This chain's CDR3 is CALSGGVRYNSPLHF. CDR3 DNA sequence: TGTGCCCTCTCCGGGGGAGTTAGATATAATTCACCCCTCCACTTT. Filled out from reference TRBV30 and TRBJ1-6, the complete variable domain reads SQTIHQWPATLVQPVGSPLSLECTVEGTSNPNLYWYRQAAGRGLQLLFYSVGIGQISSEVPQNLSASRPQDRQFILSSKKLLLSDSGFYLCALSGGVRYNSPLHFGNGTRLTVT.